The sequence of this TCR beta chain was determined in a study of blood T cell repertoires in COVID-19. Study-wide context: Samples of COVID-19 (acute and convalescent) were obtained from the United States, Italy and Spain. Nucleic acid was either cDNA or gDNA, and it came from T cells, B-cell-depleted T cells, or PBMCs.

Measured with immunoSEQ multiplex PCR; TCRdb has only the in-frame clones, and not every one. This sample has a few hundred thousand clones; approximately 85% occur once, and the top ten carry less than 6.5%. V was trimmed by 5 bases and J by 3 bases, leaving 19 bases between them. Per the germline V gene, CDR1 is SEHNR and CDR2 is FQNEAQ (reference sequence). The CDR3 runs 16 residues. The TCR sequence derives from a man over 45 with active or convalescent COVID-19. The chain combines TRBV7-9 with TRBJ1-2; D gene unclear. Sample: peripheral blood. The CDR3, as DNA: TGTGCCAGCAGCCGCCTAGGAGGGCATATGGACTATGGCTACACCTTC. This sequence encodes CASSRLGGHMDYGYTF.